This note documents a single T cell receptor (beta chain) sequence. Antigen specificity is unknown. One entry per CDR3 protein, called by TCRdb with MiXCR from the reads. The repertoire holds around 530,000 distinct CDR3 sequences, with about a quarter as singletons. This record comes from a study of T cell repertoires in cytomegalovirus infection. Study results and limitations: People with CMV and the relevant HLA were identified by cumulative public TCR beta family frequency. There were HLA-C-restricted CMV-specific TCR beta clonotypes dominating the ex vivo response.

J lost 8 bases, V lost 7 bases, and 7 bases had no gene match. Germline V gene lookup returns CDR1 MNHNS and CDR2 SASEGT. This CDR3 region has 14 residues. The chain links TRBV6-1 to TRBJ2-7; 14 positions agree with TRBD2. The sample taken for sequencing was PBMCs. The clonotype was recovered from a human donor in good health (CMV status not recorded). Some clones in this sample may be carry-over from other donors' samples. CDR3 amino acids: CASTGLAGEKQQYF. The CDR3 nucleotides are TGTGCCAGCACGGGACTAGCGGGAGAAAAGCAGCAGTACTTC.